Given below is one T cell receptor beta chain in context. TCRdb's copy holds only in-frame clones and misses some; the assay was immunoSEQ multiplex PCR. This table holds 150,000 to 180,000 clones, roughly 89% found once. The sample is drawn from a study of blood T cell repertoires in COVID-19. Study context: Acute-phase and convalescent COVID-19 samples originated in the United States, Italy and Spain. From T cells, B-cell-depleted T cells, or PBMCs came the material, which was cDNA or gDNA.

In germline, CDR1 is SGHTA, CDR2 FQGNSA. Deletions cut 1 base from V and 5 bases from J, with 9 bases between. The CDR3 spans 14 residues. The clonotype comes from a middle-aged man with acute or convalescent COVID-19. The material sequenced was peripheral blood. The chain has TRBV7-2 and TRBJ2-1; no firm D call. The DNA of the CDR3 is TGTGCCAGCAGCTTAGTGTCCCATCACAATGAGCAGTTCTTC. Amino acids: CASSLVSHHNEQFF.